The clone carrying this TCR beta chain was detected only a few times. This library used roughly 370 ng RNA and molecular barcoded adaptors spanning alpha/delta and beta/gamma chains. Using its own MiXCR run on the reads, TCRdb lists one record per CDR3 protein. The sample lists approximately 25,000 distinct CDR3 sequences, approximately 15% seen once, with just under 45% in the top ten. The data derive from a study of read filtering for tumor transcriptome and immune sequencing. Trimming cost V 0 bases and J 9 bases; bases outside gene matches: 3. Germline CDR1 and CDR2: SGHNT and YYREEE (reference sequence). The CDR3 contains 14 residues.

This rearrangement joins TRBV5-4 to TRBJ2-1; 10 bases agree with TRBD2. Material: a population of CD138-negative cells sorted from bone marrow. The source of this sequence is a donor aged 40 or over with multiple myeloma. The CDR3 DNA sequence: TGTGCCAGCAGCTTGGCTAGCGGGAGTGGTGAGCAGTTCTTC. This sequence encodes CASSLASGSGEQFF.